The T cell receptor (beta chain) described here comes from a study of CD8 T cells in ankylosing spondylitis. Trimming took 3 bases from V and 8 from J, leaving 8 bases between them. Germline V gene data show CDR1 as SGHTA and CDR2 as FQGNSA. This CDR3 has 12 residues. The table lists this clonotype with many counts. TCRdb reanalysed the 5' RACE reads using MiXCR and keeps one entry per CDR3 protein. The sample has around 150,000 distinct CDR3 sequences, around 6.6% seen once; the top ten hold 9.5% to 15%. The TCR was taken from a female donor with ankylosing spondylitis or in good health (not recorded which). The genes are TRBV7-2 and TRBJ2-1; no clear D. Sequencing was done on a sample of blood, either unsorted or a sorted T cell fraction (not recorded which). The CDR3 sequence is CASSFHSHEQFF. The CDR3 DNA follows: TGTGCCAGCAGCTTCCATTCCCATGAGCAGTTCTTC. The complete variable domain, with remaining parts taken from reference TRBV7-2 and TRBJ2-1, reads GAGVSQSPSNKVTEKGKDVELRCDPISGHTALYWYRQSLGQGLEFLIYFQGNSAPDKSGLPSDRFSAERTGGSVSTLTIQRTQQEDSAVYLCASSFHSHEQFFGPGTRLTVL.